This T cell receptor (beta chain) comes out of a study of regulatory T cells in long-lasting Graves disease. Germline V gives CDR1 SGHVS, CDR2 FQNEAQ. V gave up 1 base and J gave up 1 base, with 11 bases separating them. CDR3 size: 16 residues. Time point described: newly diagnosed GD, antithyroid drugs for less than 3 months. Following extraction of RNA from PBMCs, that RNA was used to make the TCR library. Graves' disease diagnosis followed American Thyroid Association guidelines. This clonotype was picked up many times. According to the study, TCR beta libraries were built with iRepertoire HTBI primers and CDR3-region Arm-PCR. TCRdb reprocessed the multiplex PCR reads via MiXCR and lists one record per CDR3 protein. The profile shows hundreds of thousands of distinct CDR3 sequences, roughly 17% of them singletons. Another study also made use of these data, one on T cells in Graves' hyperthyroidism and ophthalmopathy.

The source material was peripheral blood mononuclear cells (PBMCs), sampled at new diagnosis, from a patient treated with antithyroid drugs. The chain carries TRBV7-8 and TRBJ1-5; maybe TRBD1 (5 bases). The receptor was derived from a woman aged 25 to 45 with Graves disease. This CDR3 reads CASSLDRYQSNQPQHF. The CDR3 bases are TGTGCCAGCAGCTTAGACAGGTACCAGAGCAATCAGCCCCAGCATTTT.